This T cell receptor (beta chain) comes out of a study of T cells after yellow fever vaccination. Study at large: For low cell numbers, libraries were made with SMART-Seq v4 Ultra Low Input.

CDR1 and CDR2 from the germline V gene are SGHTA and FQGNSA. The CDR3 covers 15 residues. The V end lost 0 bases, the J end lost 2 bases, and 8 bases lay between the germline ends. Researchers made TCR cDNA using 5'RACE template switching, and this step added a universal primer site and UMIs. TCRdb called the 5' RACE reads again in MiXCR, with one record for every CDR3 protein. The sample includes approximately 300,000 distinct CDR3 sequences, about 10% of them seen just once. This clonotype was counted ten times or more. The antigen is unknown. General study findings and limits: Reappearance after the booster was observed for most primary-vaccination clones (around 96% CD4, around 90% CD8). Faster peaking, at day 5 versus 15, marked a secondary response that was weaker.

The sequencing here drew on CD4+ T cells sorted from PBMCs, taken 45 days after the yellow fever booster vaccination. J is TRBJ1-5 and V is TRBV7-2; maybe TRBD1 (6 bases). The clonotype was recovered from a man between 18 and 35 years old who received the YFV17D yellow fever vaccine. The CDR3 nucleotides are TGTGCCAGCAGCTTAGCCTACAGGGGCAATCAGCCCCAGCATTTT. It translates to CASSLAYRGNQPQHF.